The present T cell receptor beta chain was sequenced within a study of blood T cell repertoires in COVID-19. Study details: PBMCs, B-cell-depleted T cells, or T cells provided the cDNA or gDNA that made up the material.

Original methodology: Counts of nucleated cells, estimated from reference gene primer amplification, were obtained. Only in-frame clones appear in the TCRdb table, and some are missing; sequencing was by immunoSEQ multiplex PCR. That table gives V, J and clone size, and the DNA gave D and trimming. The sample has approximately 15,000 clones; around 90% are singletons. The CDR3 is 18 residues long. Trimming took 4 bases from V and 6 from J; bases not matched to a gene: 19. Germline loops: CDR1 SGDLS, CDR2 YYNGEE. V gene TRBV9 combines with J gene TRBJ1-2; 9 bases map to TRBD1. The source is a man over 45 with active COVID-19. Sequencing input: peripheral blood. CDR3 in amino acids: CASSRAGTGFLGSDGYTF. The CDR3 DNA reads TGTGCCAGCAGCCGTGCCGGGACAGGGTTTTTAGGTAGTGATGGCTACACCTTC.